One sample yielded the 30 T cell receptor beta chains listed below, sequenced in a study of shared clonotypes between healthy human individuals. Clones were read by immunoSEQ multiplex PCR, and TCRdb kept only the in-frame ones, dropping some. The sample holds about 2.1 million clones, around 93% seen once. Positively selected for CCR7, the CD45RO-negative cells used as naive CD8 cells excluded terminally differentiated effector memory CD45RA+ cells. Input material: naive CD8+ T cells from PBMCs. The receptor set was obtained from a man younger than 35 in good health. Some clones in this sample may be carry-over from other donors' samples.

This clone was found once. The same CDR3 also results from other DNA sequences found in this sample. V usage is TRBV9 and J usage is TRBJ2-1; TRBD2 aligns across 13 bases. V shed 3 bases, J shed 4 bases, and the junction held 4 bases outside the gene matches. Germline lookup yields CDR1 SGDLS and CDR2 YYNGEE. This CDR3 is built from 16 residues. The CDR3 sequence: CASSAPGLAGYNEQFF. As DNA, the CDR3 is TGTGCCAGCAGCGCCCCGGGACTAGCGGGGTACAATGAGCAGTTCTTC.

The chain is built from TRBV29-1 and TRBJ2-7; the match to TRBD2 covers 11 bases. The germline V gene encodes CDR1 SQVTM and CDR2 ANQGSEA. There are 13 residues in the CDR3. V lost 3 bases and J lost 3; bases outside the gene matches: 1. CDR3 loop: CSVETSGNYEQYF. CDR3 sequence (DNA): TGCAGCGTTGAGACTAGCGGGAACTACGAGCAGTACTTC.

This chain uses TRBV6-6 with TRBJ2-7; TRBD1 matches 9 bases. Germline V gene sequence: CDR1 MNHNY, CDR2 SVGAGI (reference sequence). The CDR3 length is 14 residues. Unmatched junction bases numbered 8, after V lost 7 bases and J lost 4 bases. The CDR3 spells CASTPDRGSYEQYF. The CDR3 DNA is TGTGCCAGCACTCCGGACAGGGGATCTTACGAGCAGTACTTC.

A note on this clone: Other DNA sequences from this sample encode an identical CDR3 as well. The rearrangement uses TRBV28 and TRBJ2-7; D is undetermined. V lost 2 bases and J lost 1, with 9 bases in between. The CDR3 consists of 14 residues. Germline V gives CDR1 MDHEN, CDR2 SYDVKM. The CDR3 coding sequence is TGTGCCAGCAGTTTAGGTGAATTTTCCTACGAGCAGTACTTC. Translated: CASSLGEFSYEQYF.

For this clone: The sample carries other DNA sequences with the same CDR3. V is TRBV6-6 and J is TRBJ2-7; D gene uncertain. This CDR3 is 14 amino acids long. The ends were cut back, 2 bases at V and 1 base at J, with 9 bases in the middle. Per germline, CDR1 MNHNY and CDR2 SVGAGI (reference sequence). This CDR3 reads CASSYGGESYEQYF. As DNA, the CDR3 is TGTGCCAGCAGTTACGGCGGAGAATCCTACGAGCAGTACTTC.

In its sample, this clone was seen once. The chain employs TRBV6-5 and TRBJ1-1; unclear D gene. Germline-derived CDR1 and CDR2 are MNHEY and SVGAGI. The CDR3 consists of 15 residues. V was cut by 2 bases and J by 6 bases, with 16 bases left in between. The CDR3 loop is CASSYHKLQFAEAFF. CDR3 DNA: TGTGCCAGCAGTTACCATAAGCTACAGTTCGCTGAAGCTTTCTTT.

V is TRBV18 and J is TRBJ2-2, with D possibly called TRBD1 or TRBD2 (5 bases each). This CDR3 contains 12 residues. V was pared by 8 bases and J by 4 bases, with 8 bases between. The germline V gene has CDR1 KGHSH and CDR2 LQKENI. CDR3 sequence reads: CASEGSTGELFF. CDR3 nucleotide sequence: TGTGCCAGCGAGGGGTCCACCGGGGAGCTGTTTTTT.

Points on this clone: This sample includes further DNA sequences coding for the same CDR3. The chain has TRBV7-9 and TRBJ2-7; D is possibly TRBD1 (5 bases). V lost 1 base and J lost 3, with 10 bases in between. Germline V gene sequence: CDR1 SEHNR, CDR2 FQNEAQ (reference sequence). The CDR3 sequence is 14 residues long. The DNA of the CDR3 is TGTGCCAGCAGCTTAGTGGGCAGGGTCTACGAGCAGTACTTC. Its protein product is CASSLVGRVYEQYF.

This clone was seen a few times. The genes are TRBV11-2 and TRBJ1-5, with D unclear. The germline V gene has CDR1 SGHAT and CDR2 FQNNGV. The CDR3 contains 15 residues. V lost 0 bases and J lost 0, with 6 bases in between. This CDR3 is CASSLDLSSNQPQHF. CDR3 sequence (DNA): TGTGCCAGCAGCTTAGACCTGAGTAGCAATCAGCCCCAGCATTTT.

This clone appeared once. The V call is TRBV27, the J call TRBJ2-7; D perhaps matches TRBD1 (6 bases). V lost 6 bases and J lost 3, with 12 bases in between. This CDR3 contains 13 residues. Germline V gene data show CDR1 as MNHEY and CDR2 as SMNVEV (reference sequence). CDR3 protein: CASRPTGLYEQYF. The CDR3 coding sequence is TGTGCCAGCAGACCAACAGGGCTCTACGAGCAGTACTTC.

The chain recombines TRBV4-2 with TRBJ1-1; 7 bases are a match to TRBD1. The CDR3 has 15 residues. The V gene end was trimmed by 4 bases and the J gene end by 6 bases; junction bases not matched to a gene: 11. Germline V lookup: CDR1 LGHNA, CDR2 YNFKEQ. For the CDR3, the DNA is TGTGCCAGCAGCCCCCAGGGAACAGGGGTAGCTGAAGCTTTCTTT. Residues: CASSPQGTGVAEAFF.

The chain links TRBV18 to TRBJ2-7; 9 positions match TRBD2. This CDR3 has 15 amino acids. Germline lookup yields CDR1 KGHSH and CDR2 LQKENI. V dropped 3 bases and J dropped 2; count of bases not matched to a gene: 5. CDR3 sequence (DNA): TGTGCCAGCTCACCGCAGTGGACTAGCGCCTACGAGCAGTACTTC. This encodes CASSPQWTSAYEQYF.

Comment on this clone: Other DNA sequences of this sample code for an identical CDR3. V usage is TRBV5-4 and J usage is TRBJ2-7, with TRBD1 matching over 7 bases. Trimming took 1 base from V and 3 from J; bases not matched to a gene: 4. The CDR3 consists of 14 residues. Germline V lookup: CDR1 SGHNT, CDR2 YYREEE (reference sequence). In nucleotides, the CDR3 is TGTGCCAGCAGCTTGTCACAGGGGAGCTACGAGCAGTACTTC. This encodes CASSLSQGSYEQYF. Complete variable domain (other parts from reference TRBV5-4 and TRBJ2-7): ETGVTQSPTHLIKTRGQQVTLRCSSQSGHNTVSWYQQALGQGPQFIFQYYREEENGRGNFPPRFSGLQFPNYSSELNVNALELDDSALYLCASSLSQGSYEQYFGPGTRLTVT.

The chain carries TRBV29-1 and TRBJ2-1; the D gene is possibly TRBD1 (8 bases). The CDR3 is 13 residues long. V was clipped by 7 bases and J by 4 bases, with 14 bases between them. In germline, CDR1 is SQVTM, CDR2 ANQGSEA. The CDR3 DNA reads as TGCAGCGCTACAGGGGGAGGGTACAATGAGCAGTTCTTC. It is translated as CSATGGGYNEQFF.

The chain employs TRBV28 and TRBJ1-1; 7 bases are shared with TRBD1. Germline-derived CDR1 and CDR2 are MDHEN and SYDVKM. V trimming: 7 bases; J trimming: 1 base; junction bases outside the gene matches: 6. The CDR3 consists of 14 residues. The CDR3 loop reads CASISYRGNTEAFF. Here the CDR3 DNA reads TGTGCCAGCATTTCCTACAGGGGGAACACTGAAGCTTTCTTT.

V is TRBV25-1 and J is TRBJ2-7; the match to TRBD1 covers 7 bases. J gave up 3 bases and V 3 bases, and 5 bases lay outside the gene matches. The germline V gene has CDR1 MGHDK and CDR2 SYGVNS. The length of the CDR3 is 14 residues. CDR3 sequence reads: CASSDWTGDYEQYF. In DNA form, the CDR3 reads TGTGCCAGCAGTGATTGGACAGGAGACTACGAGCAGTACTTC.

CDR3 coding DNA: TGTGCCACCAGCAGAGATATCCAACCCTACGAGCAGTACTTC. Amino acids: CATSRDIQPYEQYF. This chain links TRBV15 with TRBJ2-7; D ambiguous. Germline-derived CDR1 and CDR2 are LNHNV and YYDKDF (reference sequence). Deletions cut 0 bases from V and 2 bases from J, with 8 bases between. This CDR3 is built from 14 residues.

This chain connects TRBV7-9 to TRBJ1-5, with 11 bases fitting TRBD1. V lost 5 bases and J lost 4; bases outside the gene matches: 7. CDR1 is SEHNR and CDR2 is FQNEAQ in the germline V gene (reference sequence). This CDR3 spans 16 amino acids. This CDR3 is CASSRLGTGGNQPQHF. CDR3 sequence (DNA): TGTGCCAGCAGCCGACTGGGGACAGGGGGGAATCAGCCCCAGCATTTT.

This clone was seen a single time. The CDR3 loop is CASSVWTSGSHEQFF. The CDR3 DNA follows: TGTGCCAGCAGCGTATGGACTAGCGGGAGTCATGAGCAGTTCTTC. The chain joins TRBV9 to TRBJ2-1, with 13 bases matching TRBD2. CDR3 length: 15 residues. Germline CDR1 is SGDLS and CDR2 is YYNGEE. V gave up 1 base and J gave up 8 bases; unmatched junction bases: 3.

This clone has a single count. The V gene is TRBV11-2, the J gene TRBJ2-1, with D unresolved. The CDR3 is made up of 13 amino acids. Trimming removed 2 bases from V and 9 bases from J, with 11 bases in between. Germline values: CDR1 SGHAT, CDR2 FQNNGV. The CDR3 bases are TGTGCCAGCAGCTTAATCCGTTCGCGTGAGCAGTTCTTC. Translating gives CASSLIRSREQFF.

This clone was seen a few times. This sample also contains other DNA sequences that code for the same CDR3. The rearrangement joins TRBV9 to TRBJ1-3; D uncertain. CDR3 length equals 14 residues. The germline V and J ends were trimmed by 0 bases and 1 base, with 5 bases remaining between them. Germline CDR1 reads SGDLS; CDR2 reads YYNGEE. The CDR3 sequence: CASSVGISGNTIYF. In nucleotides, the CDR3 is TGTGCCAGCAGCGTAGGGATTTCTGGAAACACCATATATTTT. Full variable domain (missing parts from reference TRBV9 and TRBJ1-3): DSGVTQTPKHLITATGQRVTLRCSPRSGDLSVYWYQQSLDQGLQFLIQYYNGEERAKGNILERFSAQQFPDLHSELNLSSLELGDSALYFCASSVGISGNTIYFGEGSWLTVV.

The genes are TRBV7-8 and TRBJ2-3; 7 bases align to TRBD1. The V gene end was trimmed by 8 bases and the J gene end by 6 bases; junction bases not matched to a gene: 11. The CDR3 covers 14 residues. The germline gives CDR1 SGHVS, CDR2 FQNEAQ. CDR3 nucleotide sequence: TGTGCCAGCTTCCGGACAGGTACGACGGATACGCAGTATTTT. Amino acid sequence: CASFRTGTTDTQYF.

This clone occurred a few times. The V and J genes are TRBV4-1 and TRBJ1-5; perhaps TRBD1 as D (5 bases). The CDR3 is 14 amino acids. CDR1 and CDR2 from the germline V gene are MGHRA and YSYEKL. Trimming shortened V by 4 bases and J by 7 bases, and 14 bases separated the two germline ends. The CDR3 DNA reads TGCGCCAGCAGCCCGGGACCGATAATACAGCCCCAGCATTTT. Translated, it gives CASSPGPIIQPQHF.

This sequence joins TRBV5-6 and TRBJ2-2, with 7 bases aligning to TRBD2. The CDR3 consists of 13 residues. V gave up 3 bases and J gave up 7 bases; unmatched junction bases: 3. CDR1 and CDR2 from the germline V gene are SGHDT and YYEEEE. The CDR3 sequence: CASSSGLVGELFF. CDR3 coding DNA: TGTGCCAGCAGCTCAGGACTAGTCGGGGAGCTGTTTTTT.

This chain joins TRBV2 and TRBJ2-7; 7 bases map to TRBD1. V lost 9 bases to trimming and J lost 3 bases; unmatched junction nucleotides: 14. CDR3 length equals 15 residues. Germline V gives CDR1 SNHLY, CDR2 FYNNEI. CDR3 sequence (DNA): TGTGCCAGACAAAGCCCAGACAGGGTCGGCTACGAGCAGTACTTC. It codes for CARQSPDRVGYEQYF.

This sequence joins TRBV4-1 and TRBJ2-7; D perhaps matches TRBD1 (5 bases). Germline loops: CDR1 MGHRA, CDR2 YSYEKL. The CDR3 totals 15 residues. The V end was cut by 2 bases, the J end by 5 bases, with 16 bases between. The CDR3 nucleotides read TGCGCCAGCAGCCAACGCTCTGGGGCTACGGACGAGCAGTACTTC. Protein product: CASSQRSGATDEQYF.

The rearrangement uses TRBV5-1 and TRBJ2-1, with a weak D call TRBD2 (6 bases). V lost 1 base and J lost 4, with 9 bases in between. The CDR3 is made up of 14 amino acids. Per the germline V gene, CDR1 is SGHRS and CDR2 is YFSETQ. CDR3 region: CASSLRAGYNEQFF. The CDR3 DNA reads as TGCGCCAGCAGCTTGAGGGCGGGGTACAATGAGCAGTTCTTC.

This chain joins TRBV29-1 and TRBJ2-1; possibly TRBD2 for D (5 bases). V lost 6 bases to trimming and J lost 9 bases, with 9 bases between them. Germline V gene sequence: CDR1 SQVTM, CDR2 ANQGSEA. The CDR3 sequence is 10 residues long. Written as DNA, the CDR3 is TGCAGCGTGAACAGCGGTGAGCAGTTCTTC. This codes for CSVNSGEQFF.

This clone was observed a single time. The chain uses TRBV27 and TRBJ1-4; D is unresolved. The germline gives CDR1 MNHEY, CDR2 SMNVEV (reference sequence). The CDR3 loop spans 14 amino acids. V lost 2 bases to trimming and J lost 5 bases, with 9 bases between them. CDR3 protein: CASSLGQRNEKLFF. The CDR3 nucleotides are TGTGCCAGCAGTTTAGGGCAGAGAAATGAAAAACTGTTTTTT.

This chain links TRBV10-3 with TRBJ2-1; 13 nucleotides agree with TRBD2. Unmatched junction bases numbered 9, after V lost 10 bases and J lost 6 bases. The germline gives CDR1 ENHRY, CDR2 SYGVKD. There are 15 residues in the CDR3. CDR3 residues: CATTPGTSGINEQFF. The DNA for the CDR3 is TGTGCCACGACACCCGGGACTAGCGGGATCAATGAGCAGTTCTTC.